This T cell receptor beta chain was sequenced in a study of blood T cell dynamics during melanoma immunotherapy. The time point denotes: week 3, after first cycle of checkpoint inhibitor. Patients with prior systemic cancer treatment, concomitant immunosuppressants, or other active malignancies were excluded. The CDR3 loop spans 15 amino acids. The V gene's germline CDR1 is MNHNY and CDR2 SVGAGI (reference sequence). V trimming: 6 bases; J trimming: 8 bases; junction bases outside the gene matches: 8. General study points: The most clonal sorted CD8+ subset, immune-effector cells, was closest to cell-free DNA CDR3 sequences.

Here immunoSEQ multiplex PCR was the method, and the copy in TCRdb shows in-frame clones only, minus some. The repertoire holds 700 to 950 clones, with around 70% as singletons. This clone rates as large. Its antigen is unidentified. The rearrangement uses TRBV6-6 and TRBJ2-1; TRBD2 matches at 12 bases. The sequences come from central memory CD8+ T cells from blood, collected from a patient treated with checkpoint blockade. This TCR came from a human donor with melanoma. The CDR3 coding sequence is TGTGCCAGCAGAACCCCTAGCGGGAGGGGGGATGAGCAGTTCTTC. As protein: CASRTPSGRGDEQFF.